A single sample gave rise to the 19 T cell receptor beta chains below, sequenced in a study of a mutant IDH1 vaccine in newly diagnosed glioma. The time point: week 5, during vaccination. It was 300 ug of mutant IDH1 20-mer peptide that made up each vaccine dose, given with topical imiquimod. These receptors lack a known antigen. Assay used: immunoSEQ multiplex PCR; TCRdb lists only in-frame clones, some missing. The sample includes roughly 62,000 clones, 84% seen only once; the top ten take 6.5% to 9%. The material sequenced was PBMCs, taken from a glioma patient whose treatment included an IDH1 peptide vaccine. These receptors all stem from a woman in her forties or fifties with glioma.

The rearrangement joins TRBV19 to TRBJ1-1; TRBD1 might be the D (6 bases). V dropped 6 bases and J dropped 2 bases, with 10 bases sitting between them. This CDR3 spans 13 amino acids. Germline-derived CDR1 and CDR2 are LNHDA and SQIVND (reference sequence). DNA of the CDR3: TGTGCCAGTAGCCCACAGGGAAACACTGAAGCTTTCTTT. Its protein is CASSPQGNTEAFF. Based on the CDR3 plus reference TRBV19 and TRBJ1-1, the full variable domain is DGGITQSPKYLFRKEGQNVTLSCEQNLNHDAMYWYRQDPGQGLRLIYYSQIVNDFQKGDIAEGYSVSREKKESFPLTVTSAQKNPTAFYLCASSPQGNTEAFFGQGTRLTVV.

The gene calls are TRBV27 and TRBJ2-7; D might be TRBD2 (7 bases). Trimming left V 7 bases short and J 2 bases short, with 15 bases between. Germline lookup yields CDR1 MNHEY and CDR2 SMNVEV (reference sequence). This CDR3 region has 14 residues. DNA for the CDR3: TGTGCCAGCACCCGAACGGGGGGCCCCTACGAGCAGTACTTC. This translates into CASTRTGGPYEQYF.

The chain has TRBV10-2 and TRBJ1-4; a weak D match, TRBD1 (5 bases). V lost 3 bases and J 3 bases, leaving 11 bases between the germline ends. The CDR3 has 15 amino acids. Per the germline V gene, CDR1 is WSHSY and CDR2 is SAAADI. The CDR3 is CASSEEGTANEKLFF. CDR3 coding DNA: TGCGCCAGCAGTGAAGAGGGGACGGCTAATGAAAAACTGTTTTTT.

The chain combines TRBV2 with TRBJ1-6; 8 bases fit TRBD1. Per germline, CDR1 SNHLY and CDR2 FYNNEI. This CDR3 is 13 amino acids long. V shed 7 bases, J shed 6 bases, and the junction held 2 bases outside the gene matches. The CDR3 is CASTGGVNSPLHF. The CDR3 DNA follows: TGTGCCAGCACAGGGGGCGTTAATTCACCCCTCCACTTT.

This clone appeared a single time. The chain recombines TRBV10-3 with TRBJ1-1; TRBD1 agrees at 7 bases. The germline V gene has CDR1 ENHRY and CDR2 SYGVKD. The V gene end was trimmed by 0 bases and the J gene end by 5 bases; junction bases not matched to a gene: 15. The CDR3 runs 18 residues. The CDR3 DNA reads TGTGCCATCAGTGAGTCAAGTAGGCAGGGGGGATCGAATACTGAAGCTTTCTTT. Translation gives CAISESSRQGGSNTEAFF.

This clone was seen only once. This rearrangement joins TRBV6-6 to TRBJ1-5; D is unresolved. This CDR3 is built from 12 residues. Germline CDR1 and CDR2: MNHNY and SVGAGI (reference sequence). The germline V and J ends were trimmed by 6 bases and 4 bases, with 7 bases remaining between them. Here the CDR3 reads CASRMGNQPQHF. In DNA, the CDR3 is TGTGCCAGCAGGATGGGTAATCAGCCCCAGCATTTT.

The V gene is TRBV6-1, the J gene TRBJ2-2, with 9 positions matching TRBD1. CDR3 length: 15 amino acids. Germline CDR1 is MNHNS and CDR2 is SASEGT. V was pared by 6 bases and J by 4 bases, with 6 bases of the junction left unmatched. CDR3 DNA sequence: TGTGCCAGCAGAGCCGGGACAGGGAGCACCGGGGAGCTGTTTTTT. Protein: CASRAGTGSTGELFF.

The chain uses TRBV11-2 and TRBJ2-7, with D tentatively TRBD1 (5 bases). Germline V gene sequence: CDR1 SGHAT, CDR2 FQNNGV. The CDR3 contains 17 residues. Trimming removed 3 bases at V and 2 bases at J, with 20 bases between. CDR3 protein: CASSFPRQTSSPYEQYF. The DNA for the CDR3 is TGTGCCAGCAGCTTCCCACGACAGACTTCCTCCCCCTACGAGCAGTACTTC. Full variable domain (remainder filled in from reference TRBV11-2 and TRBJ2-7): EAGVAQSPRYKIIEKRQSVAFWCNPISGHATLYWYQQILGQGPKLLIQFQNNGVVDDSQLPKDRFSAERLKGVDSTLKIQPAKLEDSAVYLCASSFPRQTSSPYEQYFGPGTRLTVT.

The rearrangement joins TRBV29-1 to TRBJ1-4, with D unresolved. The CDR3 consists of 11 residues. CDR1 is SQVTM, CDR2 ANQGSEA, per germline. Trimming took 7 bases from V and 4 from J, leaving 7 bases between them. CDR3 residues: CSAGDNEKLFF. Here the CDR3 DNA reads TGCAGCGCCGGGGATAATGAAAAACTGTTTTTT.

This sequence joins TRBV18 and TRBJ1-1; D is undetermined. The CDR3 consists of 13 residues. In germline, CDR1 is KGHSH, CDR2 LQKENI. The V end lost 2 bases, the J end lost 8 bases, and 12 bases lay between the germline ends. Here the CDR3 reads CASSPYPRAEAFF. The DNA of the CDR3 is TGTGCCAGCTCACCATACCCGAGGGCCGAAGCTTTCTTT. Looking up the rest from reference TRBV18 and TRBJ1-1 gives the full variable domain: NAGVMQNPRHLVRRRGQEARLRCSPMKGHSHVYWYRQLPEEGLKFMVYLQKENIIDESGMPKERFSAEFPKEGPSILRIQQVVRGDSAAYFCASSPYPRAEAFFGQGTRLTVV.

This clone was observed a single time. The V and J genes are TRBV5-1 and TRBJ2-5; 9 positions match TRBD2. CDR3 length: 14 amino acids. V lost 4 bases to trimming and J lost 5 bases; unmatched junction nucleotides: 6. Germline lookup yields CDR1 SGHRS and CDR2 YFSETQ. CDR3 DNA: TGCGCCAGCAGCATAGCGGGGGAGATGGAGACCCAGTACTTC. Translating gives CASSIAGEMETQYF.

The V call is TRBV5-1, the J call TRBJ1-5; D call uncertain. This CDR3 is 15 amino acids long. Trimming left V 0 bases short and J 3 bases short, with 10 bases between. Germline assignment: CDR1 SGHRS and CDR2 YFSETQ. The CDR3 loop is CASSLVGVPNQPQHF. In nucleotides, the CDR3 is TGCGCCAGCAGCTTGGTCGGGGTTCCCAATCAGCCCCAGCATTTT.

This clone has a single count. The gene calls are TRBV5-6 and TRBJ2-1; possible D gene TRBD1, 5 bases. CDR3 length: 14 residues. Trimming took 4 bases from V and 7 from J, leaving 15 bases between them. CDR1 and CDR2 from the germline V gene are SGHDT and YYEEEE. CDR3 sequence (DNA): TGTGCCAGCAGCAAGGCAGGGCCGCCTAATGAGCAGTTCTTC. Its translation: CASSKAGPPNEQFF.

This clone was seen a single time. The CDR3: CASSPVNGVGYGYTF. The CDR3 DNA sequence: TGTGCCAGCTCACCGGTCAACGGGGTAGGCTATGGCTACACCTTC. V and J are TRBV18 and TRBJ1-2; D uncertain. Per the germline V gene, CDR1 is KGHSH and CDR2 is LQKENI. V was clipped by 3 bases and J by 4 bases, with 15 bases between them. The CDR3 totals 15 residues.

The CDR3 loop reads CSVADRGRSYEQYF. In nucleotides, the CDR3 is TGCAGCGTCGCCGACAGGGGCAGGTCCTACGAGCAGTACTTC. The rearrangement links TRBV29-1 to TRBJ2-7; 8 nucleotides agree with TRBD1. V lost 6 bases to trimming and J lost 1 base; unmatched junction nucleotides: 8. The CDR3 loop spans 14 amino acids. From germline, CDR1 is SQVTM and CDR2 ANQGSEA.

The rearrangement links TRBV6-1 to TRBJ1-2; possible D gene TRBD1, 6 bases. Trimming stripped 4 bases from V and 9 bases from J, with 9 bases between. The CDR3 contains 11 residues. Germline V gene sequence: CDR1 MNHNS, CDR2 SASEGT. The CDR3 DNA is TGTGCCAGCAGTGCAGGGGTACGCTACACCTTC. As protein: CASSAGVRYTF.

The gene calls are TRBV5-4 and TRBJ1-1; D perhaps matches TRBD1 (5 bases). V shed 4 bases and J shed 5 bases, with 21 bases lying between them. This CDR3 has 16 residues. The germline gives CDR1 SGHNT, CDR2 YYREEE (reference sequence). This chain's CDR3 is CASSGGEVEKGTEAFF. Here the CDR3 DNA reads TGTGCCAGCAGCGGGGGAGAGGTGGAGAAGGGTACTGAAGCTTTCTTT.

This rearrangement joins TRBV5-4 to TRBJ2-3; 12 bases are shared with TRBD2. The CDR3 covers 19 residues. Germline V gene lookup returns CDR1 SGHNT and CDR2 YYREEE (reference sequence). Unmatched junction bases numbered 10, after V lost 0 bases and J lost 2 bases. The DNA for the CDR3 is TGTGCCAGCAGCTTGGCGCGTGGAGGACTAGCGGGGATCACAGATACGCAGTATTTT. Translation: CASSLARGGLAGITDTQYF.

For the CDR3, the DNA is TGTGCCAGCAGCCCAGGAAAACAGGGACAAGGCTACACCTTC. Translated, it gives CASSPGKQGQGYTF. The chain couples TRBV7-8 to TRBJ1-2; D may be TRBD1 (6 bases). Trimming took 5 bases from V and 8 from J, leaving 18 bases between them. The CDR3 covers 14 residues. CDR1 and CDR2 from the germline V gene are SGHVS and FQNEAQ.